This T cell receptor beta chain came from a study of siplizumab effects on memory and regulatory T cells. Notes on this clone: Its specificity is unknown.

The repertoire was sequenced with immunoSEQ multiplex PCR; TCRdb's copy has only in-frame clones and lacks some. Of about 110,000 clones in the sample, roughly 94% were seen once. General study findings and limits: Alloreactive sequences that could be traced to unstimulated CD4+ memory cells showed a significant reduction under siplizumab. The average Treg-derived proportion among mappable alloreactive CD4+ clones was 68.8% with siplizumab versus 25% to 30% in controls. Confirmatory evidence of suppressive function in proliferating siplizumab-culture Tregs was not obtained.

Material: Tregs sorted from blood. The TCR originated in a human donor in good health.

In nucleotides, the CDR3 is TGTGCCAGCAGCTCTTTCCGTGGGGGGGAGCAGCCCCAGCATTTT. Its protein product is CASSSFRGGEQPQHF. V and J are TRBV5-6 and TRBJ1-5; TRBD1 is a possible D gene (5 bases). The V end was cut by 3 bases, the J end by 7 bases, with 17 bases between. The CDR3 has 15 amino acids. Looked up from germline, CDR1 is SGHDT and CDR2 is YYEEEE. Full variable domain (remainder filled in from reference TRBV5-6 and TRBJ1-5): DAGVTQSPTHLIKTRGQQVTLRCSPKSGHDTVSWYQQALGQGPQFIFQYYEEEERQRGNFPDRFSGHQFPNYSSELNVNALLLGDSALYLCASSSFRGGEQPQHFGDGTRLSIL.